The 19 T cell receptor beta chains below come from one sample, sequenced in a study of shared clonotypes between healthy human individuals. Sequenced by immunoSEQ multiplex PCR; TCRdb stores in-frame clones only, minus some. The data hold about 560,000 clones, with roughly 79% observed a single time. Sequencing used PBMCs. The origin of the receptors is a woman aged 40 to 55 in good health. Some clones in this sample may be carry-over from other donors' samples.

This chain joins TRBV27 and TRBJ1-1, with 9 bases lining up with TRBD1. The CDR3 is 17 residues long. After removal of 5 bases from V and 1 base from J, the junction contained 11 bases not matched to a gene. Germline V gives CDR1 MNHEY, CDR2 SMNVEV (reference sequence). The CDR3 DNA reads as TGTGCCAGCAGTCTGGCGGGACAGGGCCGGGCGAACACTGAAGCTTTCTTT. Encoded protein: CASSLAGQGRANTEAFF.

V gene TRBV27 combines with J gene TRBJ2-7; TRBD2 agrees at 14 bases. This CDR3 is built from 16 residues. With V trimmed by 4 bases and J by 4 bases, 6 bases remained unmatched. Looked up from germline, CDR1 is MNHEY and CDR2 is SMNVEV (reference sequence). CDR3 loop: CASSWGLAGAGYEQYF. The CDR3 bases are TGTGCCAGCAGTTGGGGACTAGCGGGAGCGGGTTACGAGCAGTACTTC.

The chain carries TRBV6-1 and TRBJ1-1, with D possibly TRBD1 on 5 matching bases. Between the trimmed V and J ends, which lost 8 bases and 4 bases, there was a span of 17 bases. Germline values: CDR1 MNHNS, CDR2 SASEGT. The CDR3 runs to 14 residues. The CDR3 coding sequence is TGTGCCAGCCAAACGACTGCAGGGACCACTGAAGCTTTCTTT. Encoded protein: CASQTTAGTTEAFF.

The rearrangement uses TRBV30 and TRBJ1-2; TRBD1 agrees at 10 bases. The V gene's germline CDR1 is GTSNPN and CDR2 SVGIG (reference sequence). This CDR3 comprises 14 residues. After removal of 1 base from V and 2 bases from J, the junction contained 1 base not matched to a gene. CDR3 sequence reads: CAWSEDRGNYGYTF. The CDR3 coding sequence is TGTGCCTGGAGTGAGGACAGGGGGAACTATGGCTACACCTTC.

The chain combines TRBV7-9 with TRBJ1-2, with 7 bases that match TRBD1. The CDR3 totals 16 residues. J was trimmed by 1 base and V by 1 base; bases with no gene match: 6. Per germline, CDR1 SEHNR and CDR2 FQNEAQ (reference sequence). In DNA, the CDR3 is TGTGCCAGCAGCTTAGGGTCGGGACAGAGTAACTATGGCTACACCTTC. This translates into CASSLGSGQSNYGYTF.

The chain recombines TRBV7-2 with TRBJ2-2; no clear D gene. This CDR3 is 15 amino acids long. Germline V gene lookup returns CDR1 SGHTA and CDR2 FQGNSA. V was shortened by 4 bases and J by 8 bases, with 17 bases between the two germline ends. CDR3 coding DNA: TGTGCCAGCAGCTCCCGAAAGGACGGCAATGGGGAGCTGTTTTTT. It specifies CASSSRKDGNGELFF.

The chain recombines TRBV2 with TRBJ1-4; TRBD1 is a possible D gene (5 bases). This CDR3 comprises 15 residues. The germline gives CDR1 SNHLY, CDR2 FYNNEI. V lost 8 bases to trimming and J lost 5 bases, with 18 bases between them. CDR3 amino acids: CASGRSSGANEKLFF. The DNA for the CDR3 is TGTGCCAGCGGGAGAAGCAGTGGGGCAAATGAAAAACTGTTTTTT.

The genes are TRBV18 and TRBJ2-7; D possibly corresponds to TRBD1 (6 bases). Germline CDR1 reads KGHSH; CDR2 reads LQKENI. V was cut by 2 bases and J by 7 bases, with 15 bases left in between. The CDR3 spans 14 residues. CDR3 residues: CASSPSQGVREQYF. The CDR3 DNA is TGTGCCAGCTCACCATCACAGGGTGTTCGGGAGCAGTACTTC.

The rearrangement links TRBV5-4 to TRBJ1-1, with 11 bases fitting TRBD1. V trimming: 4 bases; J trimming: 8 bases; junction bases outside the gene matches: 7. Germline CDR1 reads SGHNT; CDR2 reads YYREEE (reference sequence). The CDR3 is 14 amino acids. CDR3 residues: CASSQGGQGVEAFF. The CDR3, as DNA: TGTGCCAGCAGCCAGGGGGGACAGGGGGTAGAAGCTTTCTTT.

The chain is built from TRBV18 and TRBJ1-4; D remains unclear. Germline lookup yields CDR1 KGHSH and CDR2 LQKENI. The CDR3 length is 13 residues. Trimming took 3 bases from V and 4 from J, leaving 6 bases between them. CDR3 protein: CASSPRLNEKLFF. The CDR3 coding sequence is TGTGCCAGCTCACCTAGACTTAATGAAAAACTGTTTTTT.

With respect to this clone: Possible read error: a much larger clone is one base away. Other DNA sequences from this sample encode an identical CDR3 as well. This chain uses TRBV10-1 with TRBJ1-5, with D uncertain. The length of the CDR3 is 12 residues. CDR1 WNHNN and CDR2 SYGVQD come from the germline V gene (reference sequence). The CDR3 DNA reads TGCGCCAGTAGTGAGCCCGGTCAGCCCCAGCATTTT. Its translation: CASSEPGQPQHF.

V and J are TRBV5-1 and TRBJ2-5, with 7 bases fitting TRBD1. CDR1 is SGHRS, CDR2 YFSETQ, per germline. The CDR3 has 13 amino acids. Unmatched junction bases numbered 4, after V lost 3 bases and J lost 5 bases. The CDR3 region is CASSWGTDETQYF. The CDR3 bases are TGCGCCAGCAGCTGGGGGACAGATGAGACCCAGTACTTC.

The J gene is TRBJ2-2, the V gene TRBV9, with 8 positions matching TRBD2. Per the germline V gene, CDR1 is SGDLS and CDR2 is YYNGEE. With V trimmed by 2 bases and J by 4 bases, 4 bases remained unmatched. The CDR3 extends over 15 amino acids. CDR3 bases: TGTGCCAGCAGCGTTACTAGCGGTTCCACCGGGGAGCTGTTTTTT. Translated: CASSVTSGSTGELFF.

A word on this clone: A far larger clone differs by one base, so this is likely a read error. DNA for the CDR3: TGTGCCAGCAGCGTAGGGACAGGGAAACACCAAAAGACCCAGTACTTC. Translated: CASSVGTGKHQKTQYF. The chain joins TRBV9 to TRBJ2-5, with 8 nucleotides matching TRBD1. The V gene's germline CDR1 is SGDLS and CDR2 YYNGEE. The CDR3 runs 16 residues.

This clone was detected ten times or more. The chain couples TRBV7-9 to TRBJ2-1, with D possibly being TRBD1 (5 bases). The germline V gene has CDR1 SEHNR and CDR2 FQNEAQ (reference sequence). The ends were cut back, 0 bases at V and 0 bases at J, with 12 bases in the middle. This CDR3 contains 17 residues. CDR3 DNA: TGTGCCAGCAGCTTAGCCCGACAGACACACTCCTACAATGAGCAGTTCTTC. It translates to CASSLARQTHSYNEQFF.

This clone showed up just once. The chain employs TRBV7-8 and TRBJ1-1; possibly TRBD1 for D (5 bases). CDR1 is SGHVS and CDR2 is FQNEAQ in the germline V gene. The CDR3 contains 15 residues. Trimming took 1 base from V and 1 from J, leaving 10 bases between them. Written as DNA, the CDR3 is TGTGCCAGCAGCTTAGGAAGCGGGGGGAACACTGAAGCTTTCTTT. Protein: CASSLGSGGNTEAFF.

This chain connects TRBV11-2 to TRBJ1-2; 11 nucleotides align to TRBD1. Germline CDR1 reads SGHAT; CDR2 reads FQNNGV. This CDR3 region has 16 residues. Unmatched junction bases numbered 5, after V lost 2 bases and J lost 3 bases. The CDR3 DNA is TGTGCCAGCAGCTTACCGGGGACAGGGGGTTACTATGGCTACACCTTC. Amino acids: CASSLPGTGGYYGYTF.

The chain recombines TRBV5-1 with TRBJ2-2; D gene unclear. Germline lookup yields CDR1 SGHRS and CDR2 YFSETQ. CDR3 length: 13 amino acids. The V and J ends lost 0 bases and 7 bases respectively, with 7 bases between them. The CDR3 nucleotides read TGCGCCAGCAGCTTGGGGGCGTTCGGGGAGCTGTTTTTT. Protein product: CASSLGAFGELFF.

The chain couples TRBV7-8 to TRBJ2-7, with D perhaps matching TRBD2 (5 bases). Between the trimmed V and J ends, which lost 0 bases and 5 bases, there was a span of 8 bases. The CDR3 is made up of 13 amino acids. Germline values: CDR1 SGHVS, CDR2 FQNEAQ. CDR3 DNA: TGTGCCAGCAGCTTAGCCATCGGGGACGAGCAGTACTTC. The encoded protein is CASSLAIGDEQYF.